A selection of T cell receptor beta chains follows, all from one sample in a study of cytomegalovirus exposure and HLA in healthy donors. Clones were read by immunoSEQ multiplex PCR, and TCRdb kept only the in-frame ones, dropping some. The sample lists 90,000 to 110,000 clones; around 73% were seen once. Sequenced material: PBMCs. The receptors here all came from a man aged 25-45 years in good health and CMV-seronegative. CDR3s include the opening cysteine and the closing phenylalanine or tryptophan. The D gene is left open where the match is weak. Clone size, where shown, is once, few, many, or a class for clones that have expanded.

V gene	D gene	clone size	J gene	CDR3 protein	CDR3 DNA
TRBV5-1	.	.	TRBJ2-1	CASSFGGALVF	TGCGCCAGCAGCTTCGGCGGAGCCCTAGTCTTC
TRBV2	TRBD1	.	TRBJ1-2	CASRETDRDTNYGYTF	TGTGCCAGCAGAGAAACGGACAGGGATACTAACTATGGCTACACCTTC
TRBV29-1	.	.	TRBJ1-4	CSVDWGGTNEKLFF	TGCAGCGTTGATTGGGGAGGAACTAATGAAAAACTGTTTTTT
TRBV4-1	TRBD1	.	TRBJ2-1	CASRERDRAYNEQFF	TGCGCCAGCAGGGAGCGGGACAGGGCCTACAATGAGCAGTTCTTC
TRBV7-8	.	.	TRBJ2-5	CASSLAWGRTPETQYF	TGTGCCAGCAGCTTAGCCTGGGGTCGGACTCCGGAGACCCAGTACTTC
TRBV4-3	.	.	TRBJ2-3	CASSQSSVGTDTQYF	TGCGCCAGCAGCCAATCTAGCGTCGGCACAGATACGCAGTATTTT
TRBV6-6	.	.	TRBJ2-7	CASTPTGSYEQYF	TGTGCCAGCACACCAACAGGGAGCTACGAGCAGTACTTC
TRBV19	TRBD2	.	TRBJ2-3	CASSMLTSGATDTQYF	TGTGCCAGTAGTATGTTGACTAGCGGGGCCACAGATACGCAGTATTTT
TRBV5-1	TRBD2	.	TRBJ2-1	CASSLGPSGNEQFF	TGCGCCAGCAGCTTGGGCCCTAGCGGCAATGAGCAGTTCTTC
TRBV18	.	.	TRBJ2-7	CVSSSDRYEQYF	TGTGTCAGCTCATCGGACAGATACGAGCAGTACTTC
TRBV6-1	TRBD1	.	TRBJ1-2	CASRETGGSNYGYTF	TGTGCCAGCAGAGAGACAGGGGGCTCGAACTATGGCTACACCTTC
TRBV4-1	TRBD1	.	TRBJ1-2	CASSRPTGGYGYTF	TGCGCCAGCAGCCGCCCGACAGGGGGCTATGGCTACACCTTC
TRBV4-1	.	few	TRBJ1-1	CASGKATYTEAFF	TGCGCCAGCGGTAAAGCTACGTACACTGAAGCTTTCTTT
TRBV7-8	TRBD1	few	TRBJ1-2	CASSLDWTGPSGYTF	TGTGCCAGCAGCTTAGATTGGACAGGTCCGTCGGGCTACACCTTC
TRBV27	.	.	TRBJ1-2	CASSFTDSRYGYTF	TGTGCCAGCAGTTTTACGGACAGCCGCTATGGCTACACCTTC
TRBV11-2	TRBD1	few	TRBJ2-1	CASSLGGTGSSYNEQFF	TGTGCCAGCAGCTTAGGCGGGACAGGGAGCTCCTACAATGAGCAGTTCTTC
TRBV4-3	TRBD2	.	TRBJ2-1	CASTLGLAAHNEQFF	TGCGCCAGCACCTTAGGACTAGCGGCCCACAATGAGCAGTTCTTC
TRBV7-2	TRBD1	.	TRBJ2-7	CASSRTGPYEQYF	TGTGCCAGCAGCCGGACAGGCCCCTACGAGCAGTACTTC
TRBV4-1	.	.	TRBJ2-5	CASSQEGRGQETQYF	TGCGCCAGCAGCCAAGAAGGGAGGGGGCAAGAGACCCAGTACTTC
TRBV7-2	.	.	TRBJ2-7	CASSSARPPYEQYF	TGTGCCAGCAGCTCCGCGCGGCCGCCCTACGAGCAGTACTTC
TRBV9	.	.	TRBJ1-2	CASSGPQEVYGYTF	TGTGCCAGCAGCGGCCCACAGGAAGTCTATGGCTACACCTTC
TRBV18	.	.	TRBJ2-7	CASSPGASSYEQYF	TGTGCCAGCTCACCAGGGGCGAGCTCCTACGAGCAGTACTTC
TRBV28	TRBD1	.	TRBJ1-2	CASSPTGGTSGYTF	TGTGCCAGCAGTCCGACAGGGGGCACGAGCGGCTACACCTTC
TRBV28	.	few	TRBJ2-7	CASKGTGVKYEQYF	TGTGCCAGCAAAGGGACGGGAGTGAAATACGAGCAGTACTTC
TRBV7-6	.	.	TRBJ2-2	CASSLMGETGELFF	TGTGCCAGCAGCTTAATGGGAGAAACCGGGGAGCTGTTTTTT
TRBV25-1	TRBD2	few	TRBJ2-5	CASSDLAGVGETQYF	TGTGCCAGCAGTGACCTCGCGGGAGTTGGGGAGACCCAGTACTTC
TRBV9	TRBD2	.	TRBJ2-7	CASSEVAGGEQEQYF	TGTGCCAGCAGCGAGGTAGCGGGGGGGGAGCAGGAGCAGTACTTC
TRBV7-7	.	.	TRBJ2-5	CASSSGRKETQYF	TGTGCTAGCAGCTCCGGCAGGAAAGAGACCCAGTACTTC